Each of the 7 T cell receptor beta chains below was sequenced from the same sample in a study of cytomegalovirus exposure and HLA in healthy donors. PCR involved 60 Vbeta and 13 Jbeta primers. TCRdb's copy holds only in-frame clones and misses some; the assay was immunoSEQ multiplex PCR. Here the sample spans about 200,000 clones, roughly 83% being singletons. Source material: PBMCs. The receptors originated from a woman in her forties or fifties in good health and CMV-seronegative.

J is TRBJ1-1 and V is TRBV19; 8 nucleotides line up with TRBD1. Looked up from germline, CDR1 is LNHDA and CDR2 is SQIVND (reference sequence). J gave up 5 bases and V 5 bases, and 7 bases lay outside the gene matches. This CDR3 spans 14 amino acids. CDR3 region: CASSAYRGGTEAFF. Here the CDR3 DNA reads TGTGCCAGTAGTGCCTACAGGGGGGGTACTGAAGCTTTCTTT.

V usage is TRBV7-2 and J usage is TRBJ1-5, with TRBD1 identical over 8 bases. Trimming took 5 bases from V and 3 from J; bases not matched to a gene: 6. This CDR3 has 15 residues. CDR1 is SGHTA, CDR2 FQGNSA, per germline. CDR3 nucleotides: TGTGCCAGCAGCGTACGGACAGGGCCCAATCAGCCCCAGCATTTT. Amino acids: CASSVRTGPNQPQHF.

V and J are TRBV6-1 and TRBJ2-1, with TRBD2 identical over 7 bases. The CDR3 is 20 amino acids. Unmatched junction bases numbered 24, after V lost 3 bases and J lost 7 bases. CDR1 and CDR2 (germline): MNHNS, SASEGT. The CDR3 sequence is CASSDPGRASGPVDGNEQFF. The CDR3 region has the DNA TGTGCCAGCAGTGACCCTGGGAGGGCTAGCGGTCCGGTCGATGGGAATGAGCAGTTCTTC.

This clone has more than one count but fewer than ten. The rearrangement uses TRBV5-4 and TRBJ2-1, with TRBD2 matching 10 bases. V lost 2 bases to trimming and J lost 3 bases; unmatched junction nucleotides: 2. The germline CDR1 and CDR2 sequences are SGHNT and YYREEE (reference sequence). This CDR3 region has 15 residues. The CDR3, as DNA: TGTGCCAGCAGCTTCGGGACTAGCGACTACAATGAGCAGTTCTTC. It is translated as CASSFGTSDYNEQFF. Full variable domain (remainder filled in from reference TRBV5-4 and TRBJ2-1): ETGVTQSPTHLIKTRGQQVTLRCSSQSGHNTVSWYQQALGQGPQFIFQYYREEENGRGNFPPRFSGLQFPNYSSELNVNALELDDSALYLCASSFGTSDYNEQFFGPGTRLTVL.

CDR3 DNA: TGTGCCAGCAGTGAGGACAGCATCCCACCTCAGTACTTC. The encoded protein is CASSEDSIPPQYF. The chain recombines TRBV2 with TRBJ2-4, with D maybe TRBD1 (6 bases). V shed 3 bases and J shed 12 bases, with 15 bases lying between them. Germline-derived CDR1 and CDR2 are SNHLY and FYNNEI. The CDR3 contains 13 residues.

The chain employs TRBV7-9 and TRBJ1-1, with 7 nucleotides matching TRBD1. Germline values: CDR1 SEHNR, CDR2 FQNEAQ (reference sequence). The CDR3 sequence is 18 residues long. J gave up 1 base and V 5 bases, and 16 bases lay outside the gene matches. The CDR3 region is CASSPYWTGNKANTEAFF. The CDR3 DNA reads TGTGCCAGCAGCCCCTATTGGACAGGAAATAAAGCGAACACTGAAGCTTTCTTT.

The chain couples TRBV27 to TRBJ1-1; the D is unclear. CDR1 is MNHEY and CDR2 is SMNVEV in the germline V gene (reference sequence). V lost 3 bases and J lost 1, with 15 bases in between. The CDR3 length is 16 residues. CDR3 bases: TGTGCCAGCAGTTTCAAGTTTTCTAGACCGAACACTGAAGCTTTCTTT. It codes for CASSFKFSRPNTEAFF.